This TCR beta chain came from a study of T cell changes during pregnancy in multiple sclerosis. TCRdb's table, derived via immunoSEQ multiplex PCR, lists solely in-frame clones and lacks some. The repertoire holds approximately 93,000 clones, with approximately 89% as singletons. The CDR3 spans 13 residues. Trimming stripped 1 base from V and 7 bases from J, with 11 bases between. CDR1 and CDR2 (germline): GTSNPN, SVGIG (reference sequence). The sequenced sample was peripheral blood, obtained before pregnancy. The chain joins TRBV30 to TRBJ2-1; D perhaps matches TRBD1 (6 bases). The TCR sequence derives from a female donor with multiple sclerosis, enrolled in a pregnancy study. The CDR3: CAWSDRVSNEQFF. As DNA, the CDR3 is TGTGCCTGGAGTGACAGGGTTTCGAATGAGCAGTTCTTC.